This TCR beta chain was sequenced for a study of a mutant IDH1 vaccine in newly diagnosed glioma. Whole-study context: Vaccines were first given 4-6 weeks after radiotherapy alone, or with temozolomide cycles. It was radiotherapy, temozolomide, or both that patients received previously, with most receiving both.

Indicated time point: week 35, safety follow-up. A single vaccine dose contained 300 ug of mutant IDH1 20-mer peptide, and topical imiquimod was used with it. The donors had new WHO grade 3 or 4 astrocytomas; these were IDH1-mutant and ATRX-lost. Generated by immunoSEQ multiplex PCR, the TCRdb table keeps only in-frame clones and is missing some. The sample holds 40,000 to 55,000 clones, over 65% seen once. This clone was seen a handful of times. Its specificity is not known. Study-wide points: Evidence of vaccine-induced immune responses was documented in 80% to 95% of patients.

The germline V gene encodes CDR1 SGHTA and CDR2 FQGNSA. V was pared by 1 base and J by 4 bases, with 10 bases between. The CDR3 covers 14 residues. The J gene is TRBJ2-5, the V gene TRBV7-2; D may be TRBD2 (7 bases). This TCR came from a man in his forties with glioma. The sequences come from PBMCs, collected from a glioma patient whose treatment included an IDH1 peptide vaccine. CDR3 nucleotide sequence: TGTGCCAGCAGCTTAGTGGCGGGGGCAGAGACCCAGTACTTC. Its translation: CASSLVAGAETQYF.